The 22 T cell receptor beta chains below all came from one sample that was sequenced in a study of cytomegalovirus exposure and HLA in healthy donors. Vbeta (60) and Jbeta (13) primers were used in the PCR. The data were produced by immunoSEQ multiplex PCR, yet TCRdb's version contains in-frame clones alone and is incomplete. The table includes 220,000 or so clones, 78% detected once. Input material: PBMCs. All receptors come from a male donor in good health and CMV-seronegative.

This clone was seen only a few times. The chain combines TRBV15 with TRBJ1-1; D not resolved. The germline V and J ends were trimmed by 0 bases and 7 bases, with 6 bases remaining between them. The germline gives CDR1 LNHNV, CDR2 YYDKDF (reference sequence). The CDR3 extends over 12 amino acids. CDR3 loop: CATSRETDEAFF. CDR3 nucleotides: TGTGCCACCAGCAGAGAAACTGATGAAGCTTTCTTT.

At least ten counts were recorded for this clone. V is TRBV19 and J is TRBJ2-6; 12 bases line up with TRBD1. The trim removed 8 bases at V and 0 bases at J, leaving 11 bases unmatched. The CDR3 is 19 amino acids. Germline CDR1 reads LNHDA; CDR2 reads SQIVND (reference sequence). The CDR3 bases are TGTGCCAGTGTAATTGGGACAGGGGGCCCCATCTCTGGGGCCAACGTCCTGACTTTC. It translates to CASVIGTGGPISGANVLTF.

The chain combines TRBV6-5 with TRBJ1-1, with D unresolved. Per the germline V gene, CDR1 is MNHEY and CDR2 is SVGAGI. This CDR3 has 14 amino acids. V lost 5 bases, J lost 9 bases, and 19 bases lay in between. CDR3 amino acids: CASSTLTRQSKAFF. The CDR3 DNA sequence: TGTGCCAGCAGTACCCTTACGAGGCAGTCAAAAGCTTTCTTT.

The chain carries TRBV6-4 and TRBJ2-1, with 7 bases lining up with TRBD1. Germline V lookup: CDR1 MRHNA, CDR2 SNTAGT. The CDR3 loop spans 13 amino acids. Trimming at V came to 4 bases and at J to 11 bases, leaving 8 bases not matched to a gene. CDR3: CASSAEDRTKQFF. CDR3 coding DNA: TGTGCCAGCAGTGCCGAGGACAGGACCAAGCAGTTCTTC.

J is TRBJ1-4 and V is TRBV19, with D hard to call. This CDR3 has 13 residues. CDR1 is LNHDA and CDR2 is SQIVND in the germline V gene (reference sequence). The V end lost 10 bases, the J end lost 5 bases, and 14 bases lay between the germline ends. This CDR3 is CAISDSQNEKLFF. CDR3 bases: TGTGCCATCTCAGACTCGCAGAATGAAAAACTGTTTTTT.

The J gene is TRBJ2-1, the V gene TRBV19, with 7 bases fitting TRBD1. This CDR3 region has 14 residues. Trimming removed 3 bases from V and 6 bases from J; junction bases left unmatched: 5. Germline loops: CDR1 LNHDA, CDR2 SQIVND (reference sequence). The CDR3 region is CASSISSGGNEQFF. CDR3 in DNA: TGTGCCAGTAGTATTTCGTCAGGGGGCAATGAGCAGTTCTTC.

This chain links TRBV10-2 with TRBJ1-6; D is perhaps TRBD1 (6 bases). There are 14 residues in the CDR3. CDR1 WSHSY and CDR2 SAAADI come from the germline V gene. V was cut by 3 bases and J by 10 bases, with 13 bases left in between. The CDR3 region is CASSEPGDRSPLHF. The CDR3 nucleotides are TGCGCCAGCAGTGAACCAGGGGATAGGTCACCCCTCCACTTT.

This clone was seen a handful of times. The chain links TRBV9 to TRBJ2-1, with a tentative D call TRBD2 (6 bases). The germline CDR1 and CDR2 sequences are SGDLS and YYNGEE. Trimming shortened V by 3 bases and J by 3 bases, and 16 bases separated the two germline ends. This CDR3 spans 16 amino acids. DNA of the CDR3: TGTGCCAGCAGCGAAGCGGGCGGGTCCCTCTACAATGAGCAGTTCTTC. This encodes CASSEAGGSLYNEQFF. Drawing the rest from reference TRBV9 and TRBJ2-1, the complete variable domain is DSGVTQTPKHLITATGQRVTLRCSPRSGDLSVYWYQQSLDQGLQFLIQYYNGEERAKGNILERFSAQQFPDLHSELNLSSLELGDSALYFCASSEAGGSLYNEQFFGPGTRLTVL.

This chain links TRBV10-1 with TRBJ2-7; 7 positions match TRBD1. With V trimmed by 2 bases and J by 5 bases, 9 bases remained unmatched. Per germline, CDR1 WNHNN and CDR2 SYGVQD (reference sequence). This CDR3 has 15 amino acids. CDR3 DNA: TGCGCCAGCAGTGAGCAAAGACAGGGATCGGACGAGCAGTACTTC. Its protein product is CASSEQRQGSDEQYF.

CDR3: CASSLVGGVGETQYF. The CDR3 DNA is TGTGCCAGCAGCTTAGTCGGGGGGGTCGGGGAGACCCAGTACTTC. The rearrangement joins TRBV11-2 to TRBJ2-5; TRBD2 aligns across 8 bases. The CDR3 is made up of 15 amino acids. CDR1 is SGHAT, CDR2 FQNNGV, per germline. Trimming removed 1 base from V and 5 bases from J; junction bases left unmatched: 6. Full variable domain (remainder filled in from reference TRBV11-2 and TRBJ2-5): EAGVAQSPRYKIIEKRQSVAFWCNPISGHATLYWYQQILGQGPKLLIQFQNNGVVDDSQLPKDRFSAERLKGVDSTLKIQPAKLEDSAVYLCASSLVGGVGETQYFGPGTRLLVL.

This clone was detected only a few times. The rearrangement uses TRBV5-4 and TRBJ2-7, with D maybe TRBD2 (6 bases). V gave up 0 bases and J gave up 0 bases, with 13 bases separating them. The CDR3 totals 16 residues. Germline loops: CDR1 SGHNT, CDR2 YYREEE (reference sequence). CDR3 bases: TGTGCCAGCAGCTTGGAGCTAGCGAAAAGCTCCTACGAGCAGTACTTC. Protein: CASSLELAKSSYEQYF.

The rearrangement uses TRBV2 and TRBJ2-1, with D maybe TRBD1 (6 bases). Trimming pared 3 bases from V and 0 bases from J, leaving 9 bases between. The germline V gene encodes CDR1 SNHLY and CDR2 FYNNEI. CDR3 size: 15 residues. The CDR3, as DNA: TGTGCCAGCAGTGAGGACAGCCCCTCCTACAATGAGCAGTTCTTC. This sequence encodes CASSEDSPSYNEQFF.

V is TRBV6-6 and J is TRBJ2-7; 8 bases map to TRBD2. CDR3 size: 14 residues. Germline CDR1 is MNHNY and CDR2 is SVGAGI (reference sequence). Unmatched junction bases numbered 7, after V lost 5 bases and J lost 4 bases. CDR3 bases: TGTGCCAGCAGTGGTAGCGGGAATAGGTACGAGCAGTACTTC. Residues: CASSGSGNRYEQYF.

This clone showed up just once. The J gene is TRBJ2-6, the V gene TRBV10-2, with a weak D call TRBD2 (6 bases). V lost 6 bases to trimming and J lost 0 bases, with 21 bases between them. Germline V gives CDR1 WSHSY, CDR2 SAAADI. This CDR3 is 19 amino acids long. The CDR3, as DNA: TGCGCCAGCAGCCCCCCGGGACTGGACCGGGCCTCTGGGGCCAACGTCCTGACTTTC. Residues: CASSPPGLDRASGANVLTF.

This chain links TRBV20-1 with TRBJ1-4; no clear D gene. CDR3 size: 11 residues. Germline V gene lookup returns CDR1 DFQATT and CDR2 SNEGSKA (reference sequence). V lost 5 bases to trimming and J lost 4 bases, with 5 bases between them. CDR3 loop: CSAPRNEKLFF. The DNA for the CDR3 is TGCAGTGCTCCGCGTAATGAAAAACTGTTTTTT.

This chain joins TRBV5-1 and TRBJ2-7; TRBD2 matches at 7 bases. V was pared by 1 base and J by 7 bases, with 11 bases of the junction left unmatched. Germline CDR1 SGHRS, CDR2 YFSETQ. There are 15 residues in the CDR3. The CDR3, as DNA: TGCGCCAGCAGCTTGCCTCCTAGCGGAACTAGTGAGCAGTACTTC. Its translation: CASSLPPSGTSEQYF.

This clone was observed a few times. In DNA, the CDR3 is TGTGCCAGCAGTCCGGGTGAGGAGCTGTTTTTT. Its translation: CASSPGEELFF. The V call is TRBV11-3, the J call TRBJ2-2; D is unresolved. CDR3 length: 11 residues. Germline-derived CDR1 and CDR2 are SGHNT and YENEEA. Trimming removed 6 bases at V and 10 bases at J, with 9 bases between. Filled out from reference TRBV11-3 and TRBJ2-2, the complete variable domain reads EAGVVQSPRYKIIEKKQPVAFWCNPISGHNTLYWYLQNLGQGPELLIRYENEEAVDDSQLPKDRFSAERLKGVDSTLKIQPAELGDSAVYLCASSPGEELFFGEGSRLTVL.

The chain links TRBV28 to TRBJ1-5; D might be TRBD1 (5 bases). V lost 4 bases, J lost 7 bases, and 17 bases lay in between. The CDR3 length is 15 residues. Germline V gives CDR1 MDHEN, CDR2 SYDVKM. CDR3 DNA: TGTGCCAGCAGTTACTACGCCAGGGTAGACCAGCCCCAGCATTTT. Its protein is CASSYYARVDQPQHF.

This clone was found once. The gene calls are TRBV2 and TRBJ2-3, with TRBD2 matching over 9 bases. The CDR3 consists of 15 residues. The V gene's germline CDR1 is SNHLY and CDR2 FYNNEI. The J segment lost 2 bases and the V segment lost 7 bases, leaving 7 bases of the junction unmatched. The CDR3 region is CASNPSGAHTDTQYF. The CDR3, as DNA: TGTGCCAGCAACCCTAGCGGGGCGCACACAGATACGCAGTATTTT.

The V gene is TRBV27, the J gene TRBJ2-7, with D tentatively TRBD1 (6 bases). The CDR3 consists of 14 residues. V was clipped by 3 bases and J by 6 bases, with 15 bases between them. CDR1 and CDR2 from the germline V gene are MNHEY and SMNVEV (reference sequence). CDR3 residues: CASSFLGQGSEQYF. The CDR3 nucleotides read TGTGCCAGCAGTTTTCTGGGACAAGGCTCCGAGCAGTACTTC.

The J gene is TRBJ2-7, the V gene TRBV29-1; D unclear. V lost 0 bases and J lost 6, with 9 bases in between. The CDR3 loop spans 12 amino acids. The germline gives CDR1 SQVTM, CDR2 ANQGSEA. CDR3: CSVEDLASEQYF. The DNA of the CDR3 is TGCAGCGTTGAAGATCTTGCTAGCGAGCAGTACTTC.

J is TRBJ2-5 and V is TRBV7-8, with 8 bases aligning to TRBD2. The junction had 10 bases not matched to a gene; V was cut back by 5 bases and J by 5 bases. Germline V gene data show CDR1 as SGHVS and CDR2 as FQNEAQ. The CDR3 is 15 residues long. The CDR3 reads CASSPEGLARETQYF. The CDR3 DNA sequence: TGTGCCAGCAGCCCAGAAGGACTAGCCCGGGAGACCCAGTACTTC.